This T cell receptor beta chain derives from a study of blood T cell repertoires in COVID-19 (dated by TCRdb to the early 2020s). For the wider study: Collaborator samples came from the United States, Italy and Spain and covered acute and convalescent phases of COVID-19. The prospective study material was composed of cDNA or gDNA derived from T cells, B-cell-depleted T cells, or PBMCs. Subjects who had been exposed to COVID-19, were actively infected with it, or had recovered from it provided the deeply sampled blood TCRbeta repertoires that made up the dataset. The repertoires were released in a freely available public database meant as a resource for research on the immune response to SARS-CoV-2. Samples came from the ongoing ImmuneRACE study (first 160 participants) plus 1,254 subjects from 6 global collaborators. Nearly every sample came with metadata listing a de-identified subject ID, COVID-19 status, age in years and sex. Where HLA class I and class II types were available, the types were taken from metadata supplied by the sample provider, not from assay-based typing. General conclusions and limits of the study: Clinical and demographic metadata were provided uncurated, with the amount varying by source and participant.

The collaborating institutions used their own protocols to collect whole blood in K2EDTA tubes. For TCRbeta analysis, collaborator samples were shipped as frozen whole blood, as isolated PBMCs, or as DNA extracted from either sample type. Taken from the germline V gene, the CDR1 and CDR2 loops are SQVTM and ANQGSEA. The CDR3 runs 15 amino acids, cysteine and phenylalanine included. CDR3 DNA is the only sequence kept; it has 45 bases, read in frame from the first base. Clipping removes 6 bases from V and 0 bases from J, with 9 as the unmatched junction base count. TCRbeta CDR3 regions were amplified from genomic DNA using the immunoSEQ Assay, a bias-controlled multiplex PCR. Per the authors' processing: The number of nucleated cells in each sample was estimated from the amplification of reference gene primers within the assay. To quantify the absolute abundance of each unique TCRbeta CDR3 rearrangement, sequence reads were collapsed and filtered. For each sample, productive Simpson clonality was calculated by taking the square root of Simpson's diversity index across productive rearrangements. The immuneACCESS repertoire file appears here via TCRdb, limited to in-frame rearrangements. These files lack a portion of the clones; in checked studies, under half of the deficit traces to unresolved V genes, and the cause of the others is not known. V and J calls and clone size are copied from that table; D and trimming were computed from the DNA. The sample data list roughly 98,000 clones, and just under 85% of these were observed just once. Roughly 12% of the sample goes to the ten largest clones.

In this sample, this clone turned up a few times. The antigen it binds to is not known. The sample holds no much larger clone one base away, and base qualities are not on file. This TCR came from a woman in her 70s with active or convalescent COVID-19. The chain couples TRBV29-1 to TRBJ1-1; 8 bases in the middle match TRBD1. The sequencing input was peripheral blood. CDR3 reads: CSVVQLDRVNTEAFF. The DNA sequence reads TGCAGCGTAGTCCAATTGGACAGGGTGAACACTGAAGCTTTCTTT.